The entry that follows covers one TCR beta chain sequence. Patients' lesions had not changed for the previous 6 months. This entry comes from a study of resident and recirculating memory T cells in vitiligo. As for the study in general: Samples were epidermis from two lesional and two nonlesional sites, plus PBMCs. Whole samples, not sorted cells, were homogenized and used for genomic DNA extraction.

The V gene's germline CDR1 is SGDLS and CDR2 YYNGEE. Trimming removed 3 bases at V and 0 bases at J, with 21 bases between. The CDR3 has 18 residues. Clones were sequenced by immunoSEQ multiplex PCR, and TCRdb holds only the in-frame ones, with some missing. The table lists tens of thousands of clones, around 90% of them singletons. The TCR sequence derives from a male donor with vitiligo. The sample taken for sequencing was blood. The genes are TRBV9 and TRBJ1-1; possibly TRBD1 for D (6 bases). In nucleotides, the CDR3 is TGTGCCAGCAGCGACCGTACCCGGGACATCCCCATGAACACTGAAGCTTTCTTT. This gives the protein CASSDRTRDIPMNTEAFF.